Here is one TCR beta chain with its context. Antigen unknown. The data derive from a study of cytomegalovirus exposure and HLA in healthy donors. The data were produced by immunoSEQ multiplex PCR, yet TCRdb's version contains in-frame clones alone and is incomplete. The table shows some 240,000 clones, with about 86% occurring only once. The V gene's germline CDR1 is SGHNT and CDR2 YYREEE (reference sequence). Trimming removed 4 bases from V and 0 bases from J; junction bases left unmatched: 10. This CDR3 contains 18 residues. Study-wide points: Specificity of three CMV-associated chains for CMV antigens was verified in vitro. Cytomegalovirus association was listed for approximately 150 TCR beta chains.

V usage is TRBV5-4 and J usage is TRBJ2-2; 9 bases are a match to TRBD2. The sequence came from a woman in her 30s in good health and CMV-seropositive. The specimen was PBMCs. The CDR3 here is CASSAGGWDSTNTGELFF. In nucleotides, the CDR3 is TGTGCCAGCAGCGCGGGGGGGTGGGATTCTACGAACACCGGGGAGCTGTTTTTT.